This T cell receptor beta chain was captured by sequencing in a study of blood T cell repertoires in COVID-19. Study-level information: Some COVID-19 samples were acute and others convalescent; all came from the United States, Italy and Spain. The analysed material was cDNA or gDNA that came from T cells, B-cell-depleted T cells, or PBMCs.

Germline CDR1 and CDR2: SNHLY and FYNNEI. The CDR3 is 15 amino acids. V lost 4 bases, J lost 0 bases, and 12 bases lay in between. Here immunoSEQ multiplex PCR was the method, and the copy in TCRdb shows in-frame clones only, minus some. The sample has about 260,000 clones; 65% to 90% are singletons. The clonotype originates from a human donor in a cohort sampled during active COVID-19. The gene calls are TRBV2 and TRBJ2-5; D possibly corresponds to TRBD2 (6 bases). Sequencing was done on a sample of peripheral blood. The CDR3 is CASSGSRGYQETQYF. CDR3 in DNA: TGTGCCAGCAGTGGTTCTCGGGGGTACCAAGAGACCCAGTACTTC.